The 32 T cell receptor beta chains presented below share a single source sample, sequenced in a study of spatial heterogeneity in lung cancer. Study-wide findings and caveats: Within tumors, counts of expanded alpha and beta TCRs tracked tumor mutation counts.

These receptors lack a known antigen. MiXCR, applied by TCRdb to the 5' RACE reads, yields one record per CDR3 protein. The sample has approximately 12,000 distinct CDR3 sequences, about 12% seen once. The sample's time point: sample taken at primary tumor resection. The sample here was lung tumor tissue, taken at surgery. These receptors originate from a female donor with early-stage non-small cell lung cancer.

This clonotype was observed at least ten times. Germline is not matched at one junction end, which may reflect a read error. The chain employs TRBV30 and TRBJ1-1; D is undetermined. This CDR3 is 13 amino acids long. CDR1 and CDR2 from the germline V gene are GTSNPN and SVGIG (reference sequence). The CDR3, as DNA: TGTTCCTGGAGTTTGTGGGAGAACACTGAAGCTTTCTTT. Amino acid sequence: CSWSLWENTEAFF.

To note about this clonotype: A much more abundant neighbour one base away suggests this may be a read error. The chain joins TRBV6-2 or TRBV6-3 to TRBJ2-1, with a weak D call TRBD1 (5 bases). The CDR3 consists of 16 residues. Germline assignment: CDR1 MNHEY and CDR2 SVGEGT. CDR3 amino acids: CASSSADSLSYNEQLF. For the CDR3, the DNA is TGTGCCAGCAGTTCTGCCGACAGTCTTTCCTACAATGAGCAGTTATTC.

This chain uses TRBV5-1 with TRBJ1-1; D gene unclear. This CDR3 is built from 14 residues. The V end lost 1 base, the J end lost 4 bases, and 11 bases lay between the germline ends. In germline, CDR1 is SGHRS, CDR2 YFSETQ. In DNA, the CDR3 is TGCGCCAGCAGCTTGCTGGTCGACGGCACTGAAGCTTTCTTT. This encodes CASSLLVDGTEAFF. The entire variable domain, with the rest obtained from reference TRBV5-1 and TRBJ1-1, is as follows: KAGVTQTPRYLIKTRGQQVTLSCSPISGHRSVSWYQQTPGQGLQFLFEYFSETQRNKGNFPGRFSGRQFSNSRSEMNVSTLELGDSALYLCASSLLVDGTEAFFGQGTRLTVV.

Ten or more counts support this clonotype. The rearrangement uses TRBV6-6 and TRBJ2-1; D remains unclear. The germline CDR1 and CDR2 sequences are MNHNY and SVGAGI (reference sequence). This CDR3 is 12 amino acids long. V dropped 6 bases and J dropped 9 bases, with 12 bases sitting between them. The CDR3 nucleotides read TGTGCCAGCAGCCGGTGGTGGGCTGAGCAGTTCTTC. This gives the protein CASSRWWAEQFF.

V and J are TRBV3-1 and TRBJ1-5; TRBD1 aligns across 7 bases. The CDR3 has 11 residues. Trimming removed 8 bases from V and 12 bases from J; junction bases left unmatched: 7. Germline V CDR1 and CDR2: LGHDT, YNNKEL (reference sequence). CDR3: CASATGDHQHF. The DNA for the CDR3 is TGTGCCAGCGCCACAGGGGATCACCAGCATTTT.

This clonotype was detected a few times. The chain couples TRBV11-3 to TRBJ2-1; 11 nucleotides line up with TRBD2. The junction had 11 bases not matched to a gene; V was cut back by 4 bases and J by 6 bases. This CDR3 region has 17 residues. Germline assignment: CDR1 SGHNT and CDR2 YENEEA. Written as DNA, the CDR3 is TGTGCCAGCAGCTCTGGTTCGAGTCTAGCGGGGGGCAATGAGCAGTTCTTC. Its protein is CASSSGSSLAGGNEQFF.

The gene calls are TRBV4-2 and TRBJ1-1; TRBD1 is a possible D gene (6 bases). Between the trimmed V and J ends, which lost 4 bases and 1 base, there was a span of 13 bases. Germline assignment: CDR1 LGHNA and CDR2 YNFKEQ. The CDR3 covers 15 residues. The CDR3 reads CASSPSRGSNTEAFF. The CDR3 region has the DNA TGTGCCAGCAGCCCCTCCAGGGGTTCGAACACTGAAGCTTTCTTT.

This clonotype was observed many times. The J gene is TRBJ1-1, the V gene TRBV2; D perhaps matches TRBD1 (5 bases). Trimming took off 6 bases at V and 0 bases at J, with 11 bases between the two ends. The CDR3 runs to 14 residues. CDR1 and CDR2 (germline): SNHLY, FYNNEI. DNA for the CDR3: TGTGCCAGCAGAGTGACAGCGCTGAACACTGAAGCTTTCTTT. This gives the protein CASRVTALNTEAFF.

By share, this clonotype ranks as medium-sized. The chain is built from TRBV4-2 and TRBJ2-3; no definite D call. Germline V gene data show CDR1 as LGHNA and CDR2 as YNFKEQ. CDR3 length: 14 residues. Deletions cut 1 base from V and 0 bases from J, with 5 bases between. In nucleotides, the CDR3 is TGTGCCAGCAGCCAAGGATCTAGCACAGATACGCAGTATTTT. This sequence encodes CASSQGSSTDTQYF.

By proportion, this clonotype is large. The rearrangement links TRBV5-4 to TRBJ2-7, with 7 nucleotides matching TRBD1. The CDR3 has 14 amino acids. The trim removed 3 bases at V and 3 bases at J, leaving 6 bases unmatched. CDR1 is SGHNT and CDR2 is YYREEE in the germline V gene (reference sequence). CDR3 in DNA: TGTGCCAGCAGCTCAAGGACAGGAAGCTACGAGCAGTACTTC. Translating gives CASSSRTGSYEQYF.

This clonotype was found a few times. The genes are TRBV3-1 and TRBJ1-6; 9 nucleotides agree with TRBD1. Germline trimming cut 10 bases from V and 7 bases from J; bases unmatched to any gene: 2. Germline V gene data show CDR1 as LGHDT and CDR2 as YNNKEL (reference sequence). The CDR3 totals 12 residues. The CDR3 region is CAIGTGNSPLHF. In DNA form, the CDR3 reads TGTGCCATCGGGACAGGGAATTCACCCCTCCACTTT.

The rearrangement joins TRBV6-2 or TRBV6-3 to TRBJ1-5; perhaps TRBD1 as D (6 bases). The CDR3 covers 15 residues. Trimming stripped 6 bases from V and 4 bases from J, with 16 bases between. Germline lookup yields CDR1 MNHEY and CDR2 SVGEGT. The CDR3: CASSPGGGGNQPQHF. For the CDR3, the DNA is TGTGCCAGCAGCCCAGGAGGGGGTGGTAATCAGCCCCAGCATTTT.

This clonotype showed up many times. This rearrangement joins TRBV4-3 to TRBJ2-3, with 10 nucleotides matching TRBD2. J lost 6 bases, V lost 1 base, and 10 bases had no gene match. Germline V gives CDR1 LGHNA, CDR2 YSLEER. The CDR3 has 17 amino acids. CDR3 in DNA: TGCGCCAGCAGCCAAGCCGGGACTAGCGACCCTTCTGATACGCAGTATTTT. Translation gives CASSQAGTSDPSDTQYF.

This clonotype was detected ten times or more. V is TRBV7-9 and J is TRBJ2-3; maybe TRBD1 (7 bases). The V gene's germline CDR1 is SEHNR and CDR2 FQNEAQ (reference sequence). V lost 5 bases and J lost 0, with 15 bases in between. This CDR3 spans 16 amino acids. In DNA form, the CDR3 reads TGTGCCAGCAGCCCAGGGGGGCGGACTAGCACAGATACGCAGTATTTT. This codes for CASSPGGRTSTDTQYF.

This clonotype has at least ten counts. The chain couples TRBV10-3 to TRBJ1-2, with 8 bases identical to TRBD1. V was clipped by 2 bases and J by 7 bases; unmatched bases: 12. Germline loops: CDR1 ENHRY, CDR2 SYGVKD. There are 16 residues in the CDR3. The CDR3 coding sequence is TGTGCCATCAGTGAGCTAGGAGCCGGGACAGGTTTTGGCTACACCTTC. Translation gives CAISELGAGTGFGYTF.

This clonotype showed up many times. The genes are TRBV11-2 and TRBJ2-5, with D uncertain. Germline-derived CDR1 and CDR2 are SGHAT and FQNNGV. Trimming removed 5 bases at V and 2 bases at J, with 9 bases between. The CDR3 covers 13 residues. CDR3 in amino acids: CASSRGPQETQYF. DNA for the CDR3: TGTGCCAGCAGCCGCGGACCGCAAGAGACCCAGTACTTC.

This clonotype came up many times. V and J are TRBV7-9 and TRBJ1-2; the D is unclear. Germline V gene lookup returns CDR1 SEHNR and CDR2 FQNEAQ (reference sequence). This CDR3 spans 12 amino acids. V lost 6 bases and J lost 6, with 11 bases in between. The DNA of the CDR3 is TGTGCCAGCAGTAAGTTGGACCATGGCTACACCTTC. Translated: CASSKLDHGYTF.

This clonotype was seen at least ten times. The chain links TRBV7-6 to TRBJ2-1, with TRBD2 as a possible D gene (6 bases). Germline CDR1 SGHVS, CDR2 FNYEAQ. V gave up 3 bases and J gave up 8 bases, with 11 bases separating them. There are 13 residues in the CDR3. Here the CDR3 DNA reads TGTGCCAGCAGCTTGGGCCGCGGGGATGAGCAGTTCTTC. This codes for CASSLGRGDEQFF.

At least ten counts were recorded for this clonotype. The J gene is TRBJ2-7, the V gene TRBV7-2; 13 nucleotides agree with TRBD2. V lost 8 bases to trimming and J lost 4 bases; unmatched junction nucleotides: 17. The CDR3 is 18 amino acids. Germline V gene sequence: CDR1 SGHTA, CDR2 FQGNSA. The CDR3 sequence is CASRYLLAGGPCIYEQYF. In DNA form, the CDR3 reads TGTGCCAGCCGTTACTTACTAGCGGGAGGGCCTTGTATTTACGAGCAGTACTTC.

This clonotype was recorded a few times. The J gene is TRBJ2-1, the V gene TRBV7-2; D unclear. The CDR3 runs 11 residues. Germline assignment: CDR1 SGHTA and CDR2 FQGNSA. V gave up 4 bases and J gave up 7 bases, with 5 bases separating them. CDR3 sequence reads: CASSSWNEQFF. The CDR3 DNA reads TGTGCCAGCAGCTCTTGGAATGAGCAGTTCTTC. The whole variable domain, filled in from reference TRBV7-2 and TRBJ2-1, reads GAGVSQSPSNKVTEKGKDVELRCDPISGHTALYWYRQSLGQGLEFLIYFQGNSAPDKSGLPSDRFSAERTGGSVSTLTIQRTQQEDSAVYLCASSSWNEQFFGPGTRLTVL.

This clonotype has at least ten counts. This chain links TRBV6-1 with TRBJ2-7, with 7 bases matching TRBD1. This CDR3 region has 15 residues. V trimming: 2 bases; J trimming: 2 bases; junction bases outside the gene matches: 6. Germline V lookup: CDR1 MNHNS, CDR2 SASEGT. CDR3 residues: CASSEIWTGTYEQYF. The CDR3 DNA reads TGTGCCAGCAGTGAAATCTGGACAGGAACCTACGAGCAGTACTTC.

This clonotype has at least ten counts. The rearrangement joins TRBV7-2 to TRBJ2-6, with 7 bases that match TRBD1. J was trimmed by 2 bases and V by 5 bases; bases with no gene match: 9. This CDR3 region has 17 residues. The germline V gene has CDR1 SGHTA and CDR2 FQGNSA. The CDR3 region is CASSPQGRTTGANVLTF. The CDR3 nucleotides read TGTGCCAGCAGCCCACAGGGGAGAACTACTGGGGCCAACGTCCTGACTTTC. Drawing the rest from reference TRBV7-2 and TRBJ2-6, the complete variable domain is GAGVSQSPSNKVTEKGKDVELRCDPISGHTALYWYRQSLGQGLEFLIYFQGNSAPDKSGLPSDRFSAERTGGSVSTLTIQRTQQEDSAVYLCASSPQGRTTGANVLTFGAGSRLTVL.

This clonotype was counted a few times. The J gene is TRBJ2-7, the V gene TRBV7-2, with TRBD2 identical over 9 bases. The V segment lost 5 bases and the J segment 4 bases; nucleotides outside the gene matches: 6. CDR1 is SGHTA and CDR2 is FQGNSA in the germline V gene. The CDR3 spans 14 residues. The CDR3, as DNA: TGTGCCAGCAGCATTAGCGGGAGCGCGTACGAGCAGTACTTC. Translating gives CASSISGSAYEQYF.

For the CDR3, the DNA is TGTGCCAGCAGTTTCAACCGACAGGATGATGAAGCTTTCTTT. This sequence encodes CASSFNRQDDEAFF. The chain links TRBV12-3 or TRBV12-4 to TRBJ1-1; a weak D match, TRBD1 (6 bases). Between the trimmed V and J ends, which lost 3 bases and 7 bases, there was a span of 15 bases. This CDR3 is built from 14 residues.

The table lists this clonotype with many counts. The rearrangement joins TRBV12-5 to TRBJ2-1, with 7 bases identical to TRBD1. The J segment lost 6 bases and the V segment lost 2 bases, leaving 16 bases of the junction unmatched. The CDR3 totals 18 residues. Looked up from germline, CDR1 is LGHNT and CDR2 is FRNRAP. CDR3 sequence (DNA): TGTGCTAGTGGTTTGCTCTACCGACAGGGTCTCAAGACCAATGAGCAGTTCTTC. Residues: CASGLLYRQGLKTNEQFF.

The table lists this clonotype with many counts. V is TRBV12-3 or TRBV12-4 and J is TRBJ2-1; 13 nucleotides agree with TRBD2. The trim removed 5 bases at V and 7 bases at J, leaving 5 bases unmatched. The CDR3 runs to 15 residues. The CDR3 DNA follows: TGTGCCAGCAGTCGGACTAGCGGGAGTAAGAATGAGCAGTTCTTC. It encodes CASSRTSGSKNEQFF.

This clonotype was observed at least ten times. The chain recombines TRBV20-1 with TRBJ2-3; TRBD2 matches at 12 bases. This CDR3 comprises 16 residues. The V segment lost 0 bases and the J segment 6 bases; nucleotides outside the gene matches: 7. The germline V gene has CDR1 DFQATT and CDR2 SNEGSKA (reference sequence). The CDR3 loop is CSARELAGGGGDTQYF. The CDR3 bases are TGCAGTGCTAGAGAACTAGCGGGGGGAGGAGGCGATACGCAGTATTTT.

V gene TRBV5-1 combines with J gene TRBJ2-5; 7 bases map to TRBD1. V shed 7 bases and J 0 bases; nucleotides not matched to a gene: 3. Germline V gene lookup returns CDR1 SGHRS and CDR2 YFSETQ. The CDR3 contains 13 residues. The CDR3 coding sequence is TGCGCCAGCTCGACAGGGAACCAAGAGACCCAGTACTTC. It yields the protein CASSTGNQETQYF.

This clonotype was seen many times. The J gene is TRBJ1-1, the V gene TRBV29-1, with D perhaps TRBD1 (5 bases). Germline V CDR1 and CDR2: SQVTM, ANQGSEA. V lost 6 bases and J 2 bases, leaving 19 bases between the germline ends. The CDR3 consists of 15 residues. In nucleotides, the CDR3 is TGCAGCGTGGCCGGGACGGAGCCGTTTAACACTGAAGCTTTCTTT. This sequence encodes CSVAGTEPFNTEAFF.

In its sample, this clonotype was seen a few times. This chain uses TRBV29-1 with TRBJ1-5; D possibly corresponds to TRBD1 (5 bases). Deletions cut 5 bases from V and 1 base from J, with 6 bases between. Germline V gives CDR1 SQVTM, CDR2 ANQGSEA. The CDR3 covers 12 residues. The CDR3 protein is CSVRDSNQPQHF. CDR3 sequence (DNA): TGCAGCGTTCGGGACAGCAATCAGCCCCAGCATTTT. The full variable domain, with the rest looked up from reference TRBV29-1 and TRBJ1-5, is SAVISQKPSRDICQRGTSLTIQCQVDSQVTMMFWYRQQPGQSLTLIATANQGSEATYESGFVIDKFPISRPNLTFSTLTVSNMSPEDSSIYLCSVRDSNQPQHFGDGTRLSIL.

This clonotype was counted many times. The V and J genes are TRBV11-2 and TRBJ1-1, with D unresolved. The CDR3 loop spans 12 amino acids. Germline CDR1 and CDR2: SGHAT and FQNNGV. Trimming removed 1 base at V and 11 bases at J, with 11 bases between. The CDR3 reads CASSLGRGRAFF. The CDR3 region has the DNA TGTGCCAGCAGCTTAGGGCGGGGAAGGGCTTTCTTT.

The table lists this clonotype with many counts. This chain joins TRBV6-5 and TRBJ1-1; maybe TRBD1 (5 bases). V lost 4 bases to trimming and J lost 8 bases, with 11 bases between them. The germline CDR1 and CDR2 sequences are MNHEY and SVGAGI. This CDR3 has 12 residues. The CDR3 loop is CASSFREGEAFF. Written as DNA, the CDR3 is TGTGCCAGCAGTTTCAGGGAGGGGGAAGCTTTCTTT.